The clone carrying this T cell receptor beta chain was counted ten times or more. This sample is drawn from a study of regulatory T cells in long-lasting Graves disease. J gave up 2 bases and V 6 bases, and 6 bases lay outside the gene matches. The CDR3 is 15 amino acids. Looked up from germline, CDR1 is SNHLY and CDR2 is FYNNEI. Arm-PCR with iRepertoire HTBI primers amplified the CDR3 regions for these TCR beta libraries. Each CDR3 protein is one row after TCRdb ran MiXCR on the multiplex PCR reads. This table has a few hundred thousand distinct CDR3 sequences, approximately 16% appearing once. As for time point: newly diagnosed GD, antithyroid drugs for less than 3 months. The TCR library was made from RNA extracted from PBMCs. EDTA tubes received approximately 9 milliliters of collected peripheral blood. This same sample was also taken into another study, of T cells in Graves' hyperthyroidism and ophthalmopathy. Turning to that study: Separation of ophthalmopathy from stable hyperthyroidism was achieved by a 13 V-J model.

V usage is TRBV2 and J usage is TRBJ1-5; 8 nucleotides agree with TRBD1. The TCR was taken from a middle-aged man with Graves disease. Sequencing was performed on peripheral blood mononuclear cells (PBMCs), taken at new diagnosis, from a patient treated with antithyroid drugs. This CDR3 is CASSTDRGGNQPQHF. The CDR3 region has the DNA TGTGCCAGCAGCACCGACAGGGGAGGCAATCAGCCCCAGCATTTT.